Each of the 6 T cell receptor beta chains below was sequenced from the same sample in a study of T cells after yellow fever vaccination. TCRdb fed the 5' RACE reads into MiXCR, producing one record per CDR3 protein. The sample contains more than 350,000 distinct CDR3 sequences, 11% of which appear only once. Sample: PBMCs, taken on the day of the first yellow fever vaccination. The origin of the receptors is a man aged 18-30 years who received the YFV17D yellow fever vaccine.

This clonotype occurred a few times. This chain connects TRBV4-1 to TRBJ2-3; tentative D call: TRBD1 (5 bases). V was clipped by 0 bases and J by 14 bases, with 18 bases between them. CDR3 length equals 14 residues. Germline V gene sequence: CDR1 MGHRA, CDR2 YSYEKL. The CDR3 DNA reads TGCGCCAGCAGCCAAGAAGAGACATCCAGGGTTGCGTATTTT. Amino acid sequence: CASSQEETSRVAYF.

This clonotype was detected a few times. This chain links TRBV9 with TRBJ2-3, with a tentative D call TRBD2 (6 bases). Trimming removed 0 bases at V and 2 bases at J, with 16 bases between. The germline V gene has CDR1 SGDLS and CDR2 YYNGEE. The CDR3 runs 17 residues. CDR3 loop: CASSVGAGSGATDTQYF. In DNA form, the CDR3 reads TGTGCCAGCAGCGTAGGGGCGGGTAGCGGAGCCACAGATACGCAGTATTTT.

The sample holds a few counts of this clonotype. This sequence joins TRBV7-2 and TRBJ2-1, with a tentative D call TRBD1 (5 bases). This CDR3 spans 16 amino acids. Trimming left V 1 base short and J 0 bases short, with 10 bases between. CDR1 and CDR2 from the germline V gene are SGHTA and FQGNSA. DNA of the CDR3: TGTGCCAGCAGCTTAGTTACCAGGGCCTCCTACAATGAGCAGTTCTTC. Translated: CASSLVTRASYNEQFF.

The CDR3 loop reads CASGDLGTENYGYTF. Here the CDR3 DNA reads TGTGCCAGTGGGGACTTGGGGACAGAAAACTATGGCTACACCTTC. J is TRBJ1-2 and V is TRBV2, with 7 bases fitting TRBD1. Germline V lookup: CDR1 SNHLY, CDR2 FYNNEI. This CDR3 contains 15 residues. After removal of 9 bases from V and 2 bases from J, the junction contained 12 bases not matched to a gene.

The CDR3, as DNA: TGTGCCAGCAGCCAAGGAACTCCTAAGGGCTATGGCTACACCTTC. Translated, it gives CASSQGTPKGYGYTF. The rearrangement uses TRBV7-2 and TRBJ1-2; D is unclear. The CDR3 extends over 15 amino acids. Trimming left V 5 bases short and J 4 bases short, with 17 bases between. Germline V gene sequence: CDR1 SGHTA, CDR2 FQGNSA.

This clonotype was seen a few times. The chain recombines TRBV29-1 with TRBJ1-2; no clear D gene. The V gene's germline CDR1 is SQVTM and CDR2 ANQGSEA. V was cut by 0 bases and J by 5 bases, with 7 bases left in between. The CDR3 is 12 residues long. The DNA of the CDR3 is TGCAGCGTTGAAGATGACGTTTATGGCTACACCTTC. Translating gives CSVEDDVYGYTF.